This T cell receptor beta chain appears in the sequencing data of a study of CD8 T cells in Susac syndrome. While CD8+ and CD4+ T cells were isolated negatively, TEMRA cells were enriched by FACS. The authors reverse transcribed roughly 0.5 to 1 ug RNA with random hexamers. TCRdb called the immunoSEQ multiplex PCR reads again in MiXCR, with one record for every CDR3 protein. The sample carries about 200,000 distinct CDR3 sequences, approximately 94% recorded once. CDR3 length equals 16 residues. Germline assignment: CDR1 MNHEY and CDR2 SMNVEV (reference sequence). V was clipped by 8 bases and J by 8 bases; unmatched bases: 12.

Sequencing was done on a sample of CD4+ T cells from PBMCs. The rearrangement uses TRBV27 and TRBJ2-1; 13 positions agree with TRBD2. The receptor was derived from a human donor with multiple sclerosis. The CDR3 protein is CASGAYGLAGADEQFF. The DNA of the CDR3 is TGTGCCAGCGGAGCGTACGGACTAGCGGGGGCTGATGAGCAGTTCTTC.